Described below is a single T cell receptor (beta chain) sequence and its context. Its antigen is not identified. This entry belongs to a study of T cell responses to AZD1222 COVID-19 vaccine. General observations from the study: Spike-specific TCR depth and breadth grew after two AZD1222 doses. It should be noted that donors were predominantly white British and more often female, and clonal diversity was possibly underestimated. The study identified only six AZD1222 recipients as seropositive at baseline.

The CDR3 loop spans 12 amino acids. The V gene lost 3 bases and the J gene lost 5 bases, with 8 bases spanning the gap. Per the germline V gene, CDR1 is ENHRY and CDR2 is SYGVKD. Sequencing was performed with immunoSEQ multiplex PCR; in TCRdb, only in-frame clones are kept and a portion is missing. Of 100,000 to 150,000 clones in the sample, roughly 85% were seen once. Analyses pooled second doses at about 4 or about 12 weeks. The chain recombines TRBV10-3 with TRBJ2-7; D is perhaps TRBD1 (5 bases). This receptor was taken from an adult who received the AZD1222 COVID-19 vaccine. The input for sequencing was peripheral blood, taken 28 days after the second AZD1222 dose. This CDR3 reads CAISEAGNEQYF. In DNA form, the CDR3 reads TGTGCCATCAGTGAAGCAGGGAACGAGCAGTACTTC.